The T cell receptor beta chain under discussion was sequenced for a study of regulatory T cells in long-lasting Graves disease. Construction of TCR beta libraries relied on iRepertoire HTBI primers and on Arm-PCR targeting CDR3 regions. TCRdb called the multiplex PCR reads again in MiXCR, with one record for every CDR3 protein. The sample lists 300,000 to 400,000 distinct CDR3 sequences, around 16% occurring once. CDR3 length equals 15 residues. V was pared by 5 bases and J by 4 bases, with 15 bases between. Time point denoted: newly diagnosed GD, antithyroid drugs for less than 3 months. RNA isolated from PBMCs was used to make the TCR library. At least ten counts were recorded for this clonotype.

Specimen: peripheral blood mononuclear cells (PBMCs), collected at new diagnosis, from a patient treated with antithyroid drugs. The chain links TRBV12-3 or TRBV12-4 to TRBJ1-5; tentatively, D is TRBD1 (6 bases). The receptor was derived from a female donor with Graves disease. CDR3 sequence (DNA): TGTGCCAGCAGTCAGGGGACTGAACGAAATCAGCCCCAGCATTTT. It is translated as CASSQGTERNQPQHF.